The entry that follows covers one TCR beta chain sequence. The antigen is unknown. These data originate in a study of graft-versus-host responses after intestinal transplantation. Study information: Among the recipients, all got anti-thymocyte globulin induction and then tacrolimus and steroids for around 3 years. Regarding the study as a whole: Among recipient marrow samples, GvH clones were found; some appeared first in ileum or blood.

Profiled with immunoSEQ multiplex PCR; TCRdb holds only in-frame clones, not every one. The sample holds roughly 53,000 clones, about 89% seen once. Germline trimming cut 2 bases from V and 9 bases from J; bases unmatched to any gene: 12. The CDR3 is made up of 15 amino acids. Germline loops: CDR1 MNHEY, CDR2 SVGAGI. Sample: PBMCs, taken roughly 95 weeks after intestinal transplant. The chain uses TRBV6-5 and TRBJ1-2, with 7 bases matching TRBD1. This TCR was sampled from a human patient who received an intestinal transplant, so some T cells may come from the graft donor. CDR3 loop: CASSYRITGDGRYTF. Written as DNA, the CDR3 is TGTGCCAGCAGTTACCGGATAACAGGGGACGGGCGCTACACCTTC.